The T cell receptor beta chain under discussion was sequenced for a study of T cells in narcolepsy. Study-wide background: Enrolled donors included narcolepsy type 1 or type 2 patients and healthy controls. General study points: Some memory CD4+ repertoires had no autoreactive clone sequences.

From germline, CDR1 is SGDLS and CDR2 YYNGEE. V was pared by 4 bases and J by 5 bases, with 15 bases between. The CDR3 loop spans 15 amino acids. On this clone itself: Its matching antigen is unknown.

Sequencing used immunoSEQ multiplex PCR; TCRdb keeps in-frame clones, though not all of them. The sample shows about 24,000 clones, 85% of them seen only once. The chain carries TRBV9 and TRBJ2-2; maybe TRBD2 (6 bases). Sequencing was carried out using CD45RA- memory CD4+ T cells from PBMCs. The sequence was collected from a human donor with narcolepsy. CDR3 sequence reads: CASSNSGLSTGELFF. CDR3 sequence (DNA): TGTGCCAGCAGCAACAGCGGGCTAAGTACCGGGGAGCTGTTTTTT.